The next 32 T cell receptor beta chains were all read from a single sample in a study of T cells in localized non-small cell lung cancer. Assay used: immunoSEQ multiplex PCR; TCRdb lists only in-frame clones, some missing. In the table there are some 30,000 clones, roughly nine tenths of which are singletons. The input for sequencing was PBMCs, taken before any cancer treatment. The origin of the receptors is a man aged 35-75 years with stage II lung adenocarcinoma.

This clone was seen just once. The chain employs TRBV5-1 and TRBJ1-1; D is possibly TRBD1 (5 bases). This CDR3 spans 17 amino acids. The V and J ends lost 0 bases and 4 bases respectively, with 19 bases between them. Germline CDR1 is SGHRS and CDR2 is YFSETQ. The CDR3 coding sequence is TGCGCCAGCAGCTTGGCGCCAGGTCTGGGGGTTGGCACTGAAGCTTTCTTT. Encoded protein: CASSLAPGLGVGTEAFF.

The DNA for the CDR3 is TGTGCCAGCAGTTCAATGGTCGGGACATACGAGCAGTACTTC. It specifies CASSSMVGTYEQYF. The chain uses TRBV28 and TRBJ2-7; D is perhaps TRBD1 (6 bases). Germline V gene data show CDR1 as MDHEN and CDR2 as SYDVKM. This CDR3 has 14 residues. The germline V and J ends were trimmed by 4 bases and 4 bases, with 14 bases remaining between them.

The CDR3 DNA follows: TGTGCCACCAGCAGAGTTAGGGATGAGCAGTTCTTC. Protein product: CATSRVRDEQFF. This chain connects TRBV15 to TRBJ2-1; no firm D call. The ends were cut back, 1 base at V and 8 bases at J, with 6 bases in the middle. CDR3 length equals 12 residues. Germline V gives CDR1 LNHNV, CDR2 YYDKDF (reference sequence).

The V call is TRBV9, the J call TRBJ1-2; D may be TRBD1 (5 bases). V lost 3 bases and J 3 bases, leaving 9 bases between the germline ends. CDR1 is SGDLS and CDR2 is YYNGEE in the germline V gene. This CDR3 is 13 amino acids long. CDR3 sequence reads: CASSEGTDYGYTF. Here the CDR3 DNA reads TGTGCCAGCAGCGAGGGGACGGACTATGGCTACACCTTC.

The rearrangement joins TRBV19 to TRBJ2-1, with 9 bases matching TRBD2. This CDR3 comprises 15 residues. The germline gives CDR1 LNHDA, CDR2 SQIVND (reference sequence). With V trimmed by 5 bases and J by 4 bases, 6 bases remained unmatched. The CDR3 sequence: CASSRSGSSYNEQFF. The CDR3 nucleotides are TGTGCCAGTAGTCGTAGCGGGAGTTCTTACAATGAGCAGTTCTTC.

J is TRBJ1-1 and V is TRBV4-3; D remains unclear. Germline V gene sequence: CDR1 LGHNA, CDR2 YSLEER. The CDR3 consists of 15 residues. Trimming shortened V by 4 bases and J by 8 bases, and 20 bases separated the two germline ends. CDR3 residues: CASSPSSFQLGEAFF. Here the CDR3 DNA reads TGCGCCAGCAGCCCGAGTTCGTTTCAATTGGGCGAAGCTTTCTTT.

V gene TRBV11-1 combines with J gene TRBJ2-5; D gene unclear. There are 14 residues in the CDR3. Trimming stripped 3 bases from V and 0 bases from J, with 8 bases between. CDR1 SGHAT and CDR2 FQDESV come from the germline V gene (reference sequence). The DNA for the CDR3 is TGTGCCAGCAGCTTGGAGCTGTACCAAGAGACCCAGTACTTC. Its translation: CASSLELYQETQYF.

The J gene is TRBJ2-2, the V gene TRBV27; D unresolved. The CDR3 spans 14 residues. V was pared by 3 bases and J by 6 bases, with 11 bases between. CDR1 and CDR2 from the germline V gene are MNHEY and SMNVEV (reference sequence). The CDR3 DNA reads TGTGCCAGCAGTTTTAATAGTGTACCCGGGGAGCTGTTTTTT. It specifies CASSFNSVPGELFF.

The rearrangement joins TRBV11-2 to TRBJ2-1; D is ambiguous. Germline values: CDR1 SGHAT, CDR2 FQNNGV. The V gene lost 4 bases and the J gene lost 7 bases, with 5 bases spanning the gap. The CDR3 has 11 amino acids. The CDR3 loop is CASSSINEQFF. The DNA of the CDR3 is TGTGCCAGCAGCTCAATAAATGAGCAGTTCTTC.

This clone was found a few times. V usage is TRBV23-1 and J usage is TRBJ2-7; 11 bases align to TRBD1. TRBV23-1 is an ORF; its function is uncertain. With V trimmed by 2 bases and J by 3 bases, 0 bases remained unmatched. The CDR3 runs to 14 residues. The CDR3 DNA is TGCGCCAGCAGTCAAGGGACAGGGGGCTACGAGCAGTACTTC. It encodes CASSQGTGGYEQYF.

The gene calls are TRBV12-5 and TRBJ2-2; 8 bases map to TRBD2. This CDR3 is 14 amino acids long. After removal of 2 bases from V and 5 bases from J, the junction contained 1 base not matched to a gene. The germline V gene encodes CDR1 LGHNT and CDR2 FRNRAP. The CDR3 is CASGLRLATGELFF. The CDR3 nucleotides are TGTGCTAGTGGTTTGCGACTAGCGACCGGGGAGCTGTTTTTT.

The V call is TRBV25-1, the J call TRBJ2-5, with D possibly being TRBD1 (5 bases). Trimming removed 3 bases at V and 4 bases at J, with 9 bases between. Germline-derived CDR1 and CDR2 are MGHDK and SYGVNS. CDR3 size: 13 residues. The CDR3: CASSDRAVETQYF. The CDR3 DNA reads TGTGCCAGCAGTGACAGGGCTGTAGAGACCCAGTACTTC. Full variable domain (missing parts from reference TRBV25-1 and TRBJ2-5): EADIYQTPRYLVIGTGKKITLECSQTMGHDKMYWYQQDPGMELHLIHYSYGVNSTEKGDLSSESTVSRIRTEHFPLTLESARPSHTSQYLCASSDRAVETQYFGPGTRLLVL.

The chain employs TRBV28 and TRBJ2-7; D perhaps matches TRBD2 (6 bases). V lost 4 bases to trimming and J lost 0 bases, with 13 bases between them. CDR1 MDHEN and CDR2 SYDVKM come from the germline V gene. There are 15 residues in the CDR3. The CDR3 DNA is TGTGCCAGCAGTTCCGGGGGTAGTAGCTCCTACGAGCAGTACTTC. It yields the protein CASSSGGSSSYEQYF.

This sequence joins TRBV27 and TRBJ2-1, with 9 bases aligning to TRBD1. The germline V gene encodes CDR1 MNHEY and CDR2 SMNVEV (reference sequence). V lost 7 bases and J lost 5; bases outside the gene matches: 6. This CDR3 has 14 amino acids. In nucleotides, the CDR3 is TGTGCCAGCAACCGGGACAGGGCCCACAATGAGCAGTTCTTC. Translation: CASNRDRAHNEQFF.

The CDR3 protein is CASSLVGQGGGQPQHF. The CDR3 DNA follows: TGTGCCAGCAGCTTAGTAGGCCAAGGGGGAGGCCAGCCCCAGCATTTT. J is TRBJ1-5 and V is TRBV11-2; tentative D call: TRBD1 (6 bases). The CDR3 has 16 amino acids. V shed 1 base and J shed 7 bases, with 17 bases lying between them. Germline V gene data show CDR1 as SGHAT and CDR2 as FQNNGV. Variable domain in full (rest from reference TRBV11-2 and TRBJ1-5): EAGVAQSPRYKIIEKRQSVAFWCNPISGHATLYWYQQILGQGPKLLIQFQNNGVVDDSQLPKDRFSAERLKGVDSTLKIQPAKLEDSAVYLCASSLVGQGGGQPQHFGDGTRLSIL.

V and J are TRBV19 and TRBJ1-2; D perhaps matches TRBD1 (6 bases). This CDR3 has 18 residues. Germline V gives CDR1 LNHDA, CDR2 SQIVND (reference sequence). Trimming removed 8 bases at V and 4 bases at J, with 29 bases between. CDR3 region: CASGSPWGTHDRGYGYTF. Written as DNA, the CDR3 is TGTGCCAGTGGGAGCCCTTGGGGGACACACGATCGGGGCTATGGCTACACCTTC. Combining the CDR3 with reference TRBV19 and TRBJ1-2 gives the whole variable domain DGGITQSPKYLFRKEGQNVTLSCEQNLNHDAMYWYRQDPGQGLRLIYYSQIVNDFQKGDIAEGYSVSREKKESFPLTVTSAQKNPTAFYLCASGSPWGTHDRGYGYTFGSGTRLTVV.

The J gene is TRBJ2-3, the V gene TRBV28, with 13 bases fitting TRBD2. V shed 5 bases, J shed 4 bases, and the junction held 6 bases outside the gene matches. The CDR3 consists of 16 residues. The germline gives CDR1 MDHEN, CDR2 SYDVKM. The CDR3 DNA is TGTGCCAGCAGTCTGACTAGCGGGAGGTCCTCAGATACGCAGTATTTT. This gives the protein CASSLTSGRSSDTQYF.

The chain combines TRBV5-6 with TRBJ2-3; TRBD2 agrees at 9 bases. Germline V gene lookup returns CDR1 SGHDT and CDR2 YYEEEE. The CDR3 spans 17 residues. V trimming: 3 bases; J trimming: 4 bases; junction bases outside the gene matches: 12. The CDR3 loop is CASSWGPAGGPSDTQYF. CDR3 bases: TGTGCCAGCAGCTGGGGGCCTGCGGGAGGGCCCTCAGATACGCAGTATTTT.

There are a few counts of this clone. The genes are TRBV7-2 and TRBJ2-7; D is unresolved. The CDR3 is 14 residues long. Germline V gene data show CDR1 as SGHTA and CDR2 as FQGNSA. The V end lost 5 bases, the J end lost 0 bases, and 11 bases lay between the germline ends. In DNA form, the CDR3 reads TGTGCCAGCAGCCAAAGGGCGGACTCCTACGAGCAGTACTTC. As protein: CASSQRADSYEQYF.

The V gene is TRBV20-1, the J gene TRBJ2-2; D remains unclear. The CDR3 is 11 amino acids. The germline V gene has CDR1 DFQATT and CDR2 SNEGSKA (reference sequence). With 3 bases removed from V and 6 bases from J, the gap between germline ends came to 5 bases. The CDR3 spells CSASRPGELFF. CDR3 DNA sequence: TGCAGTGCTAGCCGGCCCGGGGAGCTGTTTTTT.

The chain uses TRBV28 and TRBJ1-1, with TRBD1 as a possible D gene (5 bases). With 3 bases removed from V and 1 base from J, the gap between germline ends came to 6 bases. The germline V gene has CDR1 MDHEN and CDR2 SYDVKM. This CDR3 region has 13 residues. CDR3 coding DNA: TGTGCCAGCAGTTTTACAGGGAACACTGAAGCTTTCTTT. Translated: CASSFTGNTEAFF.

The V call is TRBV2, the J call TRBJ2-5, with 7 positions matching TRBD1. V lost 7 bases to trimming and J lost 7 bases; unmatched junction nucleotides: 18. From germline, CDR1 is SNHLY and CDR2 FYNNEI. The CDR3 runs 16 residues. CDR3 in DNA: TGTGCCAGCATCGCCCCCGAGGGGGCGGCCCGGGTGACCCAGTACTTC. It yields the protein CASIAPEGAARVTQYF.

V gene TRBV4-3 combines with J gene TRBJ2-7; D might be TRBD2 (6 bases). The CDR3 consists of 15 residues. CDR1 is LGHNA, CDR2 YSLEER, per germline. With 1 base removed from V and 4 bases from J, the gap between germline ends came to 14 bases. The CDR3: CASSQGRAGPYEQYF. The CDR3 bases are TGCGCCAGCAGCCAAGGGAGGGCGGGGCCTTACGAGCAGTACTTC.

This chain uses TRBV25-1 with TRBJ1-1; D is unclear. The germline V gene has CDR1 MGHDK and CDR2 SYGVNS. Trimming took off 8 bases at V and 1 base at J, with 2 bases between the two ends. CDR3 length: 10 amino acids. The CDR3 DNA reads TGTGCCAGCGGGAACACTGAAGCTTTCTTT. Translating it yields CASGNTEAFF.

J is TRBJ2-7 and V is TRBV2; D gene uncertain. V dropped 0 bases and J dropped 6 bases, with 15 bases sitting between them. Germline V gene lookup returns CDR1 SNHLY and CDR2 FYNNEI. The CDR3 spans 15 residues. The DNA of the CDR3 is TGTGCCAGCAGTGAAGCGAGGCTAGGTTCAAGCGAGCAGTACTTC. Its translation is CASSEARLGSSEQYF.

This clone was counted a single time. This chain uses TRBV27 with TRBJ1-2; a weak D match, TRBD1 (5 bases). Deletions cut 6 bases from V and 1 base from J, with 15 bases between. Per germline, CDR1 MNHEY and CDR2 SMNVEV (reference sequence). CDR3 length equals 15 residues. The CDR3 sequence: CASSPYATDNYGYTF. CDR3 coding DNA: TGTGCCAGCAGCCCCTATGCGACAGATAACTATGGCTACACCTTC.

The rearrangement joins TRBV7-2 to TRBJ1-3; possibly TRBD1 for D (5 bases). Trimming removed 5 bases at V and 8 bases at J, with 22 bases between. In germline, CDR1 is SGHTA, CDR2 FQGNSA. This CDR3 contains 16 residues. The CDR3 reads CASSPRRDAVLHTIYF. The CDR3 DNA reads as TGTGCCAGCAGCCCCCGGAGGGACGCTGTCCTCCACACCATATATTTT.

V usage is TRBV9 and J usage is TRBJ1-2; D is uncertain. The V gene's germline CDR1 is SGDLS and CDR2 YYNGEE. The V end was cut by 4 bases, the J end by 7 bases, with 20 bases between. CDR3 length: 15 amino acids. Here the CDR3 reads CASSSAKAEGFGYTF. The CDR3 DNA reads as TGTGCCAGCAGCTCAGCGAAGGCTGAGGGATTTGGCTACACCTTC. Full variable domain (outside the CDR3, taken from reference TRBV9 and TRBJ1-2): DSGVTQTPKHLITATGQRVTLRCSPRSGDLSVYWYQQSLDQGLQFLIQYYNGEERAKGNILERFSAQQFPDLHSELNLSSLELGDSALYFCASSSAKAEGFGYTFGSGTRLTVV.

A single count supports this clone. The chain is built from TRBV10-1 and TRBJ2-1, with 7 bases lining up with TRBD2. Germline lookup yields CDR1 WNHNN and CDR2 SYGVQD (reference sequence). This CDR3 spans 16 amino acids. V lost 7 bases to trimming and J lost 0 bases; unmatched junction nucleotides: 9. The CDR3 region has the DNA TGCGCCAGCACGGAAGCGGGAAATAGCTCCTACAATGAGCAGTTCTTC. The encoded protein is CASTEAGNSSYNEQFF.

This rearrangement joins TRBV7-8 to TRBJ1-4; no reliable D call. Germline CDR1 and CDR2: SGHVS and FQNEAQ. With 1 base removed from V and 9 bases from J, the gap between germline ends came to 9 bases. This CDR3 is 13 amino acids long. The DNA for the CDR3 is TGTGCCAGCAGCTTAGTAAAAGGTCAAAAACTGTTTTTT. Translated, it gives CASSLVKGQKLFF.

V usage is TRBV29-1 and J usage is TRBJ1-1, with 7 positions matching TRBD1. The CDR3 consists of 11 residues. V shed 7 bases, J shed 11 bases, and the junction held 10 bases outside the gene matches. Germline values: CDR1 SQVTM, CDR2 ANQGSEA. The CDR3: CSATETGEAFF. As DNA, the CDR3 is TGCAGCGCGACAGAAACAGGGGAGGCTTTCTTT.

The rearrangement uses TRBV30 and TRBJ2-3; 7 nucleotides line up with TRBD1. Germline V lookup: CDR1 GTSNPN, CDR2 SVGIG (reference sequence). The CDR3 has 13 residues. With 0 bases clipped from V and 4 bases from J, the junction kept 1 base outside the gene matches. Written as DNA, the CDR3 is TGTGCCTGGAGTGTAGGGGGCGCAGATACGCAGTATTTT. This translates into CAWSVGGADTQYF. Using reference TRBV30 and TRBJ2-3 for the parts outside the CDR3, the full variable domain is SQTIHQWPATLVQPVGSPLSLECTVEGTSNPNLYWYRQAAGRGLQLLFYSVGIGQISSEVPQNLSASRPQDRQFILSSKKLLLSDSGFYLCAWSVGGADTQYFGPGTRLTVL.